A selection of T cell receptor beta chains follows, all from one sample in a study of tumor-infiltrating lymphocytes in primary liver carcinoma. TCRdb re-called the multiplex PCR reads through MiXCR, storing one row per CDR3 protein. Among about 210,000 distinct CDR3 sequences listed, approximately 65% were seen once. Material: peripheral blood. The receptor source for this set is a woman aged 60-75 years with primary liver carcinoma and hepatitis B virus infection. CDR3s include the opening cysteine and the closing phenylalanine or tryptophan. A D gene is named only where the DNA matches it firmly. Expanded clones are given a class, and other clones once, few, many or no size at all.

clone size: .
D gene: .
V gene: TRBV20-1
J gene: TRBJ2-7
CDR3 protein: CSASSGEAPYEQYF
CDR3 DNA: TGCAGTGCTAGTTCGGGGGAGGCCCCCTACGAGCAGTACTTC

clone size: .
D gene: TRBD2
V gene: TRBV11-2
J gene: TRBJ2-3
CDR3 protein: CASNSGLAGTDTQYF
CDR3 DNA: TGTGCCAGCAACTCGGGACTAGCGGGGACAGATACGCAGTATTTT

clone size: many
D gene: TRBD1
V gene: TRBV29-1
J gene: TRBJ2-3
CDR3 protein: CSAVGQGIGTDTQYF
CDR3 DNA: TGCAGCGCTGTGGGACAGGGGATCGGGACAGATACGCAGTATTTT

clone size: many
D gene: .
V gene: TRBV29-1
J gene: TRBJ2-7
CDR3 protein: CSVEGGYEQYF
CDR3 DNA: TGCAGCGTTGAGGGAGGCTACGAGCAGTACTTC

clone size: .
D gene: .
V gene: TRBV11-1
J gene: TRBJ2-6
CDR3 protein: CASSFMADSGANVLNF
CDR3 DNA: TGTGCCAGCAGCTTCATGGCGGACTCTGGGGCCAACGTCCTGAATTTC

clone size: .
D gene: .
V gene: TRBV30
J gene: TRBJ1-5
CDR3 protein: CAWKRGGDGNQPQHF
CDR3 DNA: TGTGCCTGGAAGCGAGGCGGGGACGGCAACCAGCCCCAGCATTTT

clone size: .
D gene: TRBD1
V gene: TRBV29-1
J gene: TRBJ2-1
CDR3 protein: CSVEGQSSDEKFF
CDR3 DNA: TGCAGCGTTGAGGGACAGTCCTCGGATGAGAAGTTCTTC

clone size: many
D gene: TRBD2
V gene: TRBV4-1
J gene: TRBJ2-1
CDR3 protein: CASSQRVPPAGGNEQFF
CDR3 DNA: TGCGCCAGCAGCCAACGAGTCCCCCCAGCGGGAGGCAATGAGCAGTTCTTC

clone size: few
D gene: .
V gene: TRBV30
J gene: TRBJ2-5
CDR3 protein: CAWSSPETQYF
CDR3 DNA: TGTGCCTGGAGTAGTCCTGAGACCCAGTACTTC

clone size: many
D gene: .
V gene: TRBV6-6
J gene: TRBJ2-1
CDR3 protein: CASRADAWNEQFF
CDR3 DNA: TGTGCCAGCAGGGCGGATGCGTGGAATGAGCAGTTCTTC

clone size: .
D gene: .
V gene: TRBV6-7
J gene: TRBJ1-1
CDR3 protein: CTSKKKVYAEAFF
CDR3 DNA: TGTACCAGCAAGAAGAAGGTGTACGCTGAAGCTTTCTTT

clone size: once
D gene: .
V gene: TRBV11-2
J gene: TRBJ2-7
CDR3 protein: CASIPNRRVLEQYF
CDR3 DNA: TGTGCCAGCATTCCCAACCGCAGGGTTCTCGAGCAGTACTTC

clone size: .
D gene: TRBD1
V gene: TRBV5-1
J gene: TRBJ2-3
CDR3 protein: CASSLCSGGTDTQYF
CDR3 DNA: TGCGCCAGCAGCTTGTGCTCAGGGGGAACAGATACGCAGTATTTT

clone size: .
D gene: .
V gene: TRBV12-3/TRBV12-4
J gene: TRBJ1-2
CDR3 protein: CTSSLTPGQGYYCYTF
CDR3 DNA: .

clone size: .
D gene: TRBD2
V gene: TRBV5-1
J gene: TRBJ2-2
CDR3 protein: CASSTGTSGTTGELFF
CDR3 DNA: TGCGCCAGCAGCACAGGGACTAGCGGGACGACCGGGGAGCTGTTTTTT

clone size: few
D gene: .
V gene: TRBV7-9
J gene: TRBJ1-4
CDR3 protein: CASSLEWGPHTTNEKLFF
CDR3 DNA: TGTGCCAGCAGCTTAGAGTGGGGCCCCCATACAACTAATGAAAAACTGTTTTTT

clone size: many
D gene: .
V gene: TRBV29-1
J gene: TRBJ2-1
CDR3 protein: CSGGVYNEQFF
CDR3 DNA: TGCAGCGGGGGGGTTTACAATGAGCAGTTCTTC

clone size: many
D gene: .
V gene: TRBV6-1
J gene: TRBJ1-2
CDR3 protein: CASRRTDQTNYGYTF
CDR3 DNA: TGTGCCAGCAGGCGGACAGACCAAACCAACTATGGCTACACCTTC

clone size: .
D gene: .
V gene: TRBV11-2
J gene: TRBJ1-5
CDR3 protein: CASSRTGVSNQPRRF
CDR3 DNA: TGTGCCAGCAGCCGTACAGGAGTTAGCAATCAGCCCCGGCGTTTT

clone size: many
D gene: .
V gene: TRBV4-1
J gene: TRBJ1-6
CDR3 protein: CASSQRWTDNSPLHF
CDR3 DNA: TGCGCCAGCAGCCAAAGGTGGACGGATAATTCACCCCTCCACTTT

clone size: medium-sized
D gene: TRBD1
V gene: TRBV5-4
J gene: TRBJ2-7
CDR3 protein: CASSTGTVPYEQYF
CDR3 DNA: TGTGCCAGCAGCACCGGGACAGTCCCCTACGAGCAGTACTTC

clone size: .
D gene: .
V gene: TRBV28
J gene: TRBJ2-5
CDR3 protein: CASTRFSERGQETQYF
CDR3 DNA: TGTGCCAGCACGAGGTTTAGCGAGCGTGGCCAAGAGACCCAGTACTTC

clone size: medium-sized
D gene: TRBD1
V gene: TRBV11-3
J gene: TRBJ1-2
CDR3 protein: CASSFPTGGIGYTF
CDR3 DNA: TGTGCCAGCAGCTTCCCGACAGGGGGCATTGGCTACACCTTC

clone size: .
D gene: .
V gene: TRBV11-3
J gene: TRBJ2-7
CDR3 protein: CASSRSNGRGGQYF
CDR3 DNA: TGTGCCAGCAGCCGATCTAACGGCCGGGGCGGGCAGTACTTC

clone size: once
D gene: .
V gene: TRBV30
J gene: TRBJ2-7
CDR3 protein: CAWNVAELYEEYF
CDR3 DNA: TGTGCCTGGAATGTAGCAGAACTGTACGAGGAGTACTTC

clone size: few
D gene: TRBD2
V gene: TRBV11-2
J gene: TRBJ2-5
CDR3 protein: CASSARLAGVDRTQYF
CDR3 DNA: TGTGCCAGCAGCGCCCGACTAGCGGGAGTCGATAGGACCCAGTACTTC

clone size: .
D gene: .
V gene: TRBV6-1
J gene: TRBJ2-7
CDR3 protein: CASRQDSYEQYF
CDR3 DNA: TGTGCCAGCAGACAGGACTCCTACGAGCAGTACTTC

clone size: .
D gene: TRBD1
V gene: TRBV14
J gene: TRBJ1-2
CDR3 protein: CASSQAGQSYGYTF
CDR3 DNA: TGTGCCAGCAGCCAAGCGGGACAGTCTTATGGCTACACCTTC

clone size: .
D gene: .
V gene: TRBV5-1
J gene: TRBJ2-3
CDR3 protein: CASSLAPIGTSTDTQYF
CDR3 DNA: TGCGCCAGCAGCTTGGCCCCCATAGGGACTAGCACAGATACGCAGTATTTT

clone size: many
D gene: .
V gene: TRBV12-3/TRBV12-4
J gene: TRBJ1-5
CDR3 protein: CASSLALNHQPQHF
CDR3 DNA: TGTGCCAGCAGTTTAGCGTTAAATCATCAGCCCCAGCATTTT

clone size: many
D gene: .
V gene: TRBV6-5
J gene: TRBJ2-7
CDR3 protein: CASTPPDAYEQYF
CDR3 DNA: TGTGCCAGCACCCCCCCGGACGCCTACGAGCAGTACTTC

clone size: many
D gene: .
V gene: TRBV6-1
J gene: TRBJ1-5
CDR3 protein: CASSDIEARPQHF
CDR3 DNA: TGTGCCAGCAGTGATATCGAGGCGCGGCCCCAGCATTTT

clone size: .
D gene: TRBD1
V gene: TRBV29-1
J gene: TRBJ1-4
CDR3 protein: CSGMTGGNEILFF
CDR3 DNA: TGCAGCGGTATGACAGGGGGTAACGAAATACTGTTTTTT

clone size: once
D gene: TRBD1
V gene: TRBV19
J gene: TRBJ1-2
CDR3 protein: CASRSGQANFYGYTF
CDR3 DNA: TGTGCCAGTAGATCCGGACAGGCTAACTTCTATGGCTACACCTTC

clone size: few
D gene: TRBD1
V gene: TRBV6-6
J gene: TRBJ1-4
CDR3 protein: CASRTTGGDEKLFF
CDR3 DNA: TGTGCCAGCAGAACGACAGGGGGCGATGAAAAACTGTTTTTT

clone size: many
D gene: TRBD2
V gene: TRBV6-6
J gene: TRBJ2-3
CDR3 protein: CASNKAGTSGPTDTQYF
CDR3 DNA: TGTGCCAGCAACAAAGCCGGGACTAGCGGTCCGACAGATACGCAGTATTTT

clone size: .
D gene: .
V gene: TRBV28
J gene: TRBJ2-1
CDR3 protein: CANSLFAGSGAYNEQFF
CDR3 DNA: TGTGCCAACAGTTTATTTGCTGGCAGTGGGGCTTACAATGAGCAGTTCTTC

clone size: many
D gene: .
V gene: TRBV28
J gene: TRBJ1-3
CDR3 protein: CASRPGPGSGNTIYF
CDR3 DNA: TGTGCCAGCAGACCCGGGCCTGGGTCTGGAAACACCATATATTTT

clone size: .
D gene: TRBD2
V gene: TRBV11-2
J gene: TRBJ2-1
CDR3 protein: CASSTGSGDPYYKERFF
CDR3 DNA: TGTGCCAGCAGCACTGGTAGCGGGGACCCTTACTACAAAGAGCGGTTCTTC

clone size: many
D gene: TRBD1
V gene: TRBV29-1
J gene: TRBJ2-7
CDR3 protein: CSVETDRFGGYEQYF
CDR3 DNA: TGCAGCGTTGAGACGGACAGGTTCGGCGGGTACGAGCAGTACTTC

clone size: few
D gene: TRBD2
V gene: TRBV7-8
J gene: TRBJ2-3
CDR3 protein: CASSAQGDYDDTQYF
CDR3 DNA: TGTGCCAGCAGCGCCCAAGGGGACTATGACGATACGCAGTATTTT

clone size: .
D gene: .
V gene: TRBV28
J gene: TRBJ2-7
CDR3 protein: CARTVGGIEQYF
CDR3 DNA: TGTGCCAGGACCGTCGGGGGCATAGAGCAGTACTTC

clone size: few
D gene: .
V gene: TRBV12-3/TRBV12-4
J gene: TRBJ2-5
CDR3 protein: CAISLQETQYF
CDR3 DNA: TGTGCCATCAGTTTGCAAGAGACCCAGTACTTC

clone size: .
D gene: .
V gene: TRBV11-2
J gene: TRBJ1-1
CDR3 protein: CASSAQGWGAETFF
CDR3 DNA: TGTGCCAGCAGCGCGCAGGGCTGGGGGGCTGAAACTTTCTTT

clone size: .
D gene: .
V gene: TRBV12-5
J gene: TRBJ1-2
CDR3 protein: CASGPAGTNYGYTF
CDR3 DNA: TGTGCTAGTGGTCCCGCGGGAACTAACTATGGCTACACCTTC

clone size: .
D gene: .
V gene: TRBV11-2
J gene: TRBJ1-2
CDR3 protein: CASSLDQETTYTF
CDR3 DNA: TGTGCCAGCAGCTTAGACCAGGAGACAACCTACACCTTC

clone size: .
D gene: .
V gene: TRBV7-8
J gene: TRBJ2-5
CDR3 protein: CANSLALSRETQYF
CDR3 DNA: TGTGCCAACAGCTTAGCACTCAGTCGGGAGACCCAGTACTTC

clone size: many
D gene: .
V gene: TRBV11-2
J gene: TRBJ2-7
CDR3 protein: CASSPGGVGYEQYF
CDR3 DNA: TGTGCCAGCAGCCCCGGAGGGGTTGGGTACGAGCAGTACTTC

clone size: many
D gene: .
V gene: TRBV4-1
J gene: TRBJ2-1
CDR3 protein: CASSLLAGYPTSPLWEQFF
CDR3 DNA: TGCGCCAGCAGCCTCCTAGCAGGGTACCCCACTTCGCCCCTCTGGGAGCAGTTCTTC

clone size: .
D gene: .
V gene: TRBV11-2
J gene: TRBJ2-3
CDR3 protein: CASSPNGGLRTGTQYF
CDR3 DNA: TGTGCCAGCAGCCCTAACGGGGGTCTGAGGACAGGTACGCAATATTTT

clone size: .
D gene: .
V gene: TRBV5-4
J gene: TRBJ2-7
CDR3 protein: CASGPGGHGYDQYF
CDR3 DNA: TGTGCCAGCGGCCCGGGTGGACATGGGTACGACCAGTACTTC

clone size: .
D gene: .
V gene: TRBV6-1
J gene: TRBJ1-3
CDR3 protein: CASRGPLGNTIYF
CDR3 DNA: TGTGCCAGCAGAGGCCCTTTGGGAAACACCATATATTTT

clone size: .
D gene: .
V gene: TRBV11-1
J gene: TRBJ1-2
CDR3 protein: CASRPRGSYYGYIF
CDR3 DNA: TGTGCCAGCAGACCCAGGGGCTCCTACTATGGCTACATCTTC

clone size: .
D gene: .
V gene: TRBV28
J gene: TRBJ2-5
CDR3 protein: CASSLPVTLGQETQYF
CDR3 DNA: TGTGCCAGCAGTTTACCTGTAACGTTGGGGCAAGAGACCCAGTACTTC